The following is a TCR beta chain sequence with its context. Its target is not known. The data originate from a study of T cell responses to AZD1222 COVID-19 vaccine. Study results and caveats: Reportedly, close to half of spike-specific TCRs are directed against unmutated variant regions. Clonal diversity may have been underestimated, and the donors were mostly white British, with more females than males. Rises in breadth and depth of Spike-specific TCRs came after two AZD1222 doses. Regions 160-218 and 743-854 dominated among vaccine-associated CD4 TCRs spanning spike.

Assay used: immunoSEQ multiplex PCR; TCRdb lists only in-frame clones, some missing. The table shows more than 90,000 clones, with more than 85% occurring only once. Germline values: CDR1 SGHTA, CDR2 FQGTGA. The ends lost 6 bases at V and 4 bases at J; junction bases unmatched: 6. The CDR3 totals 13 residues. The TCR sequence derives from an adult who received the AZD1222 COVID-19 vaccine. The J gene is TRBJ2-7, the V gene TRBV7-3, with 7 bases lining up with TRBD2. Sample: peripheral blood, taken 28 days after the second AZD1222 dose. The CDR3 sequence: CASSYQAGYEQYF. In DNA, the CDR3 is TGTGCCAGCAGTTACCAAGCGGGATACGAGCAGTACTTC.